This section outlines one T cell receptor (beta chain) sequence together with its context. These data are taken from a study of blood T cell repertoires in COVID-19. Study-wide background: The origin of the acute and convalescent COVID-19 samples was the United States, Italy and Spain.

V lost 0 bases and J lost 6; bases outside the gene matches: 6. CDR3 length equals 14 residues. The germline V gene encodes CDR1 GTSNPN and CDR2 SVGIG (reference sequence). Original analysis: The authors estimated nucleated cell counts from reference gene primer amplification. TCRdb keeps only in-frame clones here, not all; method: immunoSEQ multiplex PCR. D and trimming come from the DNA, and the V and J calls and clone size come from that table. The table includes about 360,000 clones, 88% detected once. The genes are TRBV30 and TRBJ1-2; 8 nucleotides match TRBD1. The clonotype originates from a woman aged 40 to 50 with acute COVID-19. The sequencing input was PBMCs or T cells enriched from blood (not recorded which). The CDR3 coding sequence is TGTGCCTGGAGTGTGCCAGGGGGCATCGATGGCTACACCTTC. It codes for CAWSVPGGIDGYTF.